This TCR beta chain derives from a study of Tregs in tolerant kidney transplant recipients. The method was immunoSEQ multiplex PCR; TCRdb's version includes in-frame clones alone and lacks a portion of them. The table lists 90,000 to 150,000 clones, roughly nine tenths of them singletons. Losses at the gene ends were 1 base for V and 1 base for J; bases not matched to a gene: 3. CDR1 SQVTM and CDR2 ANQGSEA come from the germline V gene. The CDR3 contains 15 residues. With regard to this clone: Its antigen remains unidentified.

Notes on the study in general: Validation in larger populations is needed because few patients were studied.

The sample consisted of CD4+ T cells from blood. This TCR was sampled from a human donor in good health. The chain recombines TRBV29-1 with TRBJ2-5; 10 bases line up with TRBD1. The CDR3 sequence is CSVEGTGGFQETQYF. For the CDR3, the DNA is TGCAGCGTTGAAGGGACAGGGGGATTCCAAGAGACCCAGTACTTC. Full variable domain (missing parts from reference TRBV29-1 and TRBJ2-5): SAVISQKPSRDICQRGTSLTIQCQVDSQVTMMFWYRQQPGQSLTLIATANQGSEATYESGFVIDKFPISRPNLTFSTLTVSNMSPEDSSIYLCSVEGTGGFQETQYFGPGTRLLVL.